A selection of T cell receptor beta chains follows, all from one sample in a study of molecular identifiers for immune sequencing clone quantification. A single record per CDR3 protein comes from TCRdb applying MiXCR to the PCR reads. Of about half a million distinct CDR3 sequences listed, over 20% are singletons. The material sequenced was naive CD8+ T cells from blood, with Jurkat cell RNA spiked in. The source is a human donor in good health. Some libraries in this study had Jurkat cell RNA spiked in. Both conserved end residues are part of each CDR3. Fields, in order: J gene, D gene, clone size, V gene, CDR3 protein, CDR3 DNA. A D gene is named only where the DNA matches it firmly. Clone sizes are given selectively: once, few, many, or a class where the clone is expanded.

TRBJ2-5	-	many	TRBV7-9	CASSLTTVGGAQYF	TGTGCCAGCAGCTTGACGACGGTTGGAGGTGCCCAGTACTTC
TRBJ2-3	-	many	TRBV7-6	CASSPPFGKSTDTQYF	TGTGCCAGCAGCCCTCCGTTTGGTAAAAGCACAGATACGCAGTATTTT
TRBJ2-3	-	many	TRBV7-9	CASSLDEGVADTQYF	TGTGCCAGCAGCTTAGACGAGGGGGTGGCAGATACGCAGTATTTT
TRBJ2-7	-	few	TRBV7-9	CASSLAPEVYGQYF	TGTGCCAGCAGCTTAGCTCCAGAAGTCTACGGGCAGTACTTC
TRBJ1-3	-	-	TRBV2	CASSVSGVSGNTIYF	TGTGCCAGCAGTGTCTCGGGGGTCTCTGGAAACACCATATATTTT
TRBJ2-5	TRBD2	few	TRBV30	CAWTSGTSILLETQYF	TGTGCCTGGACCTCAGGGACTAGCATTTTATTAGAGACCCAGTACTTC
TRBJ1-2	-	-	TRBV5-5	CASSHGTDLYGGYTF	TGTGCCAGCAGCCACGGGACCGATCTCTATGGCGGCTACACCTTC
TRBJ1-1	-	many	TRBV4-3	CASSQSYNTGITEAFF	TGCGCCAGCAGCCAATCCTATAATACGGGCATCACTGAAGCTTTCTTT
TRBJ2-3	TRBD2	few	TRBV28	CASSSTSGVTDTQYF	TGTGCCAGCAGTTCCACTAGCGGGGTCACAGATACGCAGTATTTT
TRBJ2-2	TRBD1	-	TRBV6-2/TRBV6-3	CASSYDRGSLDTGELFF	TGTGCCAGCAGTTACGACAGGGGCTCTTTGGACACCGGGGAGCTGTTTTTT
TRBJ2-7	-	-	TRBV7-9	CASSATLVYEQYF	TGTGCCAGCAGCGCGACACTAGTTTACGAGCAGTACTTC
TRBJ1-5	-	-	TRBV5-6	CASSRAAGNQPQHF	TGTGCCAGCAGCCGGGCGGCCGGCAATCAGCCCCAGCATTTT
TRBJ2-5	-	few	TRBV7-9	CASSLDTTQETQYF	TGTGCCAGCAGCTTAGATACAACACAAGAGACCCAGTACTTC
TRBJ2-1	-	-	TRBV5-4	CASSPGLADTYNEQFF	TGTGCCAGCAGCCCGGGACTGGCTGACACCTACAATGAGCAGTTCTTC
TRBJ1-5	-	few	TRBV4-3	CASSQDRHHNQPQHF	TGCGCCAGCAGCCAAGATCGACACCACAATCAGCCCCAGCATTTT
TRBJ2-5	TRBD1	-	TRBV27	CASSLVTPQGAGETQYF	TGTGCCAGCAGTTTAGTCACCCCGCAGGGGGCGGGAGAGACCCAGTACTTC
TRBJ2-7	-	many	TRBV7-2	CASSLLGVHEQYF	TGTGCCAGCAGCTTACTGGGGGTGCACGAGCAGTACTTC
TRBJ2-5	-	many	TRBV4-3	CASSRQVYGSPQETQYF	TGCGCCAGCAGCCGCCAGGTGTACGGGAGTCCACAAGAGACCCAGTACTTC
TRBJ2-3	TRBD1	many	TRBV5-5	CASSFGTGGTDTQYF	TGTGCCAGCAGCTTTGGGACAGGGGGCACAGATACGCAGTATTTT
TRBJ2-7	-	few	TRBV27	CASSPTLAGYEQYF	TGTGCCAGCAGTCCTACACTAGCTGGCTACGAGCAGTACTTC
TRBJ2-7	TRBD2	-	TRBV7-6	CASSLAISGGARYEQYF	TGTGCCAGCAGCTTAGCGATCAGCGGGGGGGCGCGGTACGAGCAGTACTTC
TRBJ2-2	-	few	TRBV20-1	CSAREDKTPYNTGELFF	TGCAGTGCTAGAGAAGACAAAACCCCATATAACACCGGGGAGCTGTTTTTT
TRBJ2-2	-	-	TRBV29-1	CSGTGAYTGEPFF	TGCAGCGGAACCGGCGCCTATACCGGGGAGCCGTTTTTT
TRBJ2-6	-	few	TRBV27	CASSLDGAGANVLTF	TGTGCCAGCAGTTTGGACGGGGCTGGGGCCAACGTCCTGACTTTC
TRBJ2-7	TRBD2	many	TRBV7-9	CASNPSGRASYEQYF	TGTGCCAGCAACCCTAGCGGGAGGGCATCCTACGAGCAGTACTTC
TRBJ1-5	TRBD1	few	TRBV19	CASSPTGGFNQPQHF	TGTGCCAGTAGCCCCACAGGGGGCTTTAATCAGCCCCAGCATTTT
TRBJ2-7	TRBD1	once	TRBV4-3	CASSQDRQGACEQYF	TGCGCCAGCAGCCAAGATCGGCAGGGGGCATGCGAGCAGTACTTC
TRBJ2-1	TRBD2	many	TRBV29-1	CSAGLATSNEQFF	TGCAGCGCCGGACTAGCGACATCCAATGAGCAGTTCTTC
TRBJ1-2	-	few	TRBV4-3	CASSQQGTGYGYTF	TGCGCCAGCAGCCAACAGGGGACTGGGTATGGCTACACCTTC
TRBJ1-5	-	many	TRBV6-2/TRBV6-3	CASSPVRGSNQPQHF	TGTGCCAGCAGCCCGGTTAGGGGTAGCAATCAGCCCCAGCATTTT
TRBJ2-1	-	few	TRBV30	CAWSVLNFHEQFF	TGTGCCTGGAGTGTACTTAACTTTCATGAGCAGTTCTTC
TRBJ1-6	-	few	TRBV7-2	CASSSGEYYNSPLHF	TGTGCCAGCAGCTCCGGCGAGTATTATAATTCACCCCTCCACTTT